This T cell receptor (beta chain) was documented in a study of blood T cell repertoires in COVID-19. About this clone: A read error is likely, as this CDR3 ends without the conserved phenylalanine or tryptophan. The DNA is omitted, as the CDR3 cannot be located on it reliably, and the CDR3 follows TCRdb's listing.

The CDR3 has 11 amino acids, counting both end residues. CDR1 LGHDT and CDR2 YNNKEL come from the germline V gene (reference sequence). Original handling: Amplification with reference gene primers provided the estimates of nucleated cell counts. The repertoire was sequenced with immunoSEQ multiplex PCR; TCRdb's copy has only in-frame clones and lacks some. V and J calls plus clone size are reproduced from that table; the DNA served to infer D and trimming. The top ten hold roughly 7% of the sample, which has more than 95,000 clones, just under 85% seen once. This TCR was recovered from a man between 65 and 79 years old with active or convalescent COVID-19. The V gene is TRBV3-1 (or the pseudogene TRBV3-2), the J gene TRBJ2-3; TRBD1, the table's D call, lacks a check against the DNA. Sequencing input: peripheral blood. The CDR3 loop is CASSQETQGLG.